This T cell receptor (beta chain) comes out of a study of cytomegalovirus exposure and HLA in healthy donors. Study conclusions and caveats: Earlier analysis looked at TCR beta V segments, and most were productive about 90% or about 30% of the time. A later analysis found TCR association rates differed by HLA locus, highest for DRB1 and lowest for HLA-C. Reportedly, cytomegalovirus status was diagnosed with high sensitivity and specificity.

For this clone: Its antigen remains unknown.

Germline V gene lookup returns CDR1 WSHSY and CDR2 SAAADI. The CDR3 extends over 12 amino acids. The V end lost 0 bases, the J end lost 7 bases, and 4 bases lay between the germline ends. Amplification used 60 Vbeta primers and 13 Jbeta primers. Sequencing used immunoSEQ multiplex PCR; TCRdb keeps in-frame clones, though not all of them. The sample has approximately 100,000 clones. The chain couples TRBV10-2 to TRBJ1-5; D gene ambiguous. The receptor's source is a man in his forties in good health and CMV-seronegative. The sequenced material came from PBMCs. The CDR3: CASSESEQPQHF. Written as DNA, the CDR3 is TGCGCCAGCAGTGAGTCGGAGCAGCCCCAGCATTTT.